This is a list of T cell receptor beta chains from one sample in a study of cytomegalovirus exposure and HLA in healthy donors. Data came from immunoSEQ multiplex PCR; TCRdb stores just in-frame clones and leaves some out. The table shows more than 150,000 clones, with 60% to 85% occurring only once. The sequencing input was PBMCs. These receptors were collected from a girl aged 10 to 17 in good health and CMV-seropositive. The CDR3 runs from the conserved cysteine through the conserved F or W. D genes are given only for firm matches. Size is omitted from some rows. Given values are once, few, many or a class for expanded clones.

CDR3 DNA: TGTGCCAGCTCACCACCGGGACAGAGAATGAACACTGAAGCTTTCTTT
CDR3 protein: CASSPPGQRMNTEAFF
J gene: TRBJ1-1
V gene: TRBV18
D gene: TRBD1
clone size: few

CDR3 DNA: TGTGCCAGCAGCTTAAACGACAGGGCCACCATATATTTT
CDR3 protein: CASSLNDRATIYF
J gene: TRBJ1-3
V gene: TRBV11-2
D gene: TRBD1
clone size: once

CDR3 DNA: TGTGCCAGCCTGGGAGGCAGCTATGGCTACACCTTC
CDR3 protein: CASLGGSYGYTF
J gene: TRBJ1-2
V gene: TRBV6-5
D gene: -
clone size: -

CDR3 DNA: TGTGCCAGCAGCCCGGGAATGCTCTACGAGCAGTACTTC
CDR3 protein: CASSPGMLYEQYF
J gene: TRBJ2-7
V gene: TRBV5-6
D gene: -
clone size: -

CDR3 DNA: TGTGCCAGCAGGCCCACAGGGCGCAAAAATCAGCCCCAGCATTTT
CDR3 protein: CASRPTGRKNQPQHF
J gene: TRBJ1-5
V gene: TRBV2
D gene: -
clone size: -

CDR3 DNA: TGTGCCAGCAGCCCGCGGGGGGAGCGAGGGGAGCTGTTTTTT
CDR3 protein: CASSPRGERGELFF
J gene: TRBJ2-2
V gene: TRBV9
D gene: TRBD2
clone size: -

CDR3 DNA: TGTGCCAGCAGCTCTAACCCCGTGATCACTGAAGCTTTCTTT
CDR3 protein: CASSSNPVITEAFF
J gene: TRBJ1-1
V gene: TRBV7-2
D gene: -
clone size: few

CDR3 DNA: TGTGCCAGTAGTATAGTCCACCCGGACAGGGCCGGAGCCGAGCAGTACTTC
CDR3 protein: CASSIVHPDRAGAEQYF
J gene: TRBJ2-7
V gene: TRBV19
D gene: TRBD1
clone size: -

CDR3 DNA: TGTGCCAGCAGTGAAGTAACAGGAAAAGTTAACTATGGCTACACCTTC
CDR3 protein: CASSEVTGKVNYGYTF
J gene: TRBJ1-2
V gene: TRBV6-1
D gene: -
clone size: -

CDR3 DNA: TGTGCCAGCAGCTTAACAGGGTCGGACTATGGCTACACCTTC
CDR3 protein: CASSLTGSDYGYTF
J gene: TRBJ1-2
V gene: TRBV7-9
D gene: -
clone size: -

CDR3 DNA: TGTGCCAGCAGTTTATCCCACAGGGGCGAGCAGTACTTC
CDR3 protein: CASSLSHRGEQYF
J gene: TRBJ2-7
V gene: TRBV27
D gene: TRBD1
clone size: -

CDR3 DNA: TGTGCCAGCTCACCACCCCCGGGACAGGGTGGGGGCTATGAGCAGTTCTTC
CDR3 protein: CASSPPPGQGGGYEQFF
J gene: TRBJ2-1
V gene: TRBV18
D gene: TRBD1
clone size: -

CDR3 DNA: TGTGCTAGTGGTTTGGTAAGGACTAGCTCAGAAGCTTTCTTT
CDR3 protein: CASGLVRTSSEAFF
J gene: TRBJ1-1
V gene: TRBV12-5
D gene: -
clone size: -

CDR3 DNA: TGTGCCAGCAGGGATGGGGAGCCCAGAAACACCATATATTTT
CDR3 protein: CASRDGEPRNTIYF
J gene: TRBJ1-3
V gene: TRBV21-1
D gene: -
clone size: -

CDR3 DNA: TGTGCCAGCAGCTGGGGCTTTGAAGAGACCCAGTACTTC
CDR3 protein: CASSWGFEETQYF
J gene: TRBJ2-5
V gene: TRBV5-4
D gene: -
clone size: -

CDR3 DNA: TGTGCCAGCATTCCGGGGTCCGCGAACACCGGGGAGCTGTTTTTT
CDR3 protein: CASIPGSANTGELFF
J gene: TRBJ2-2
V gene: TRBV6-1
D gene: -
clone size: -

CDR3 DNA: TGTGCCAGCAGCGTACTGGCGGGGGACAATGAGCAGTTCTTC
CDR3 protein: CASSVLAGDNEQFF
J gene: TRBJ2-1
V gene: TRBV9
D gene: TRBD2
clone size: -

CDR3 DNA: TGTGCCAGCACTCCAGGGTTTTTCGCCCACTTT
CDR3 protein: CASTPGFFAHF
J gene: TRBJ1-6
V gene: TRBV6-4
D gene: -
clone size: -

CDR3 DNA: TGTGCCAGCAGCTCTATTATTACAGGGTCGAGCAATCAGCCCCAGCATTTT
CDR3 protein: CASSSIITGSSNQPQHF
J gene: TRBJ1-5
V gene: TRBV27
D gene: -
clone size: few

CDR3 DNA: TGTGCCAGCAGACCAGACAGGGCCGAGCAGTACTTC
CDR3 protein: CASRPDRAEQYF
J gene: TRBJ2-7
V gene: TRBV2
D gene: TRBD1
clone size: -

CDR3 DNA: TGTGCCAGCACCTCGACACCGAATCAGCCCCAGCATTTT
CDR3 protein: CASTSTPNQPQHF
J gene: TRBJ1-5
V gene: TRBV11-2
D gene: -
clone size: -

CDR3 DNA: TGTGCCAGCAGAAAAAAGCGGGGACAGGGGGGAGAGACCCAGTACTTC
CDR3 protein: CASRKKRGQGGETQYF
J gene: TRBJ2-5
V gene: TRBV21-1
D gene: -
clone size: few

CDR3 DNA: TGCGCCAGCAGCCAAGCCCAATACAGGGGGCGAGAGAACACTGAAGCTTTCTTT
CDR3 protein: CASSQAQYRGRENTEAFF
J gene: TRBJ1-1
V gene: TRBV4-1
D gene: TRBD1
clone size: few

CDR3 DNA: TGCGCCAGCAGCCCCGGACAATTCTACGAGCAGTACTTC
CDR3 protein: CASSPGQFYEQYF
J gene: TRBJ2-7
V gene: TRBV4-3
D gene: -
clone size: -

CDR3 DNA: TGTGCCAGCTCCCGCGGGGCAGGGTTGGACGAGCAGTACTTC
CDR3 protein: CASSRGAGLDEQYF
J gene: TRBJ2-7
V gene: TRBV18
D gene: -
clone size: -

CDR3 DNA: TGTGCCAGAAGCCCCGAGGAGACAGGGGTAGGCTACACCTTC
CDR3 protein: CARSPEETGVGYTF
J gene: TRBJ1-2
V gene: TRBV5-3
D gene: TRBD1
clone size: few

CDR3 DNA: TGTGCCAGCAGCTTAGCCTGGACAGGGCCGGGGAATGAGCAGTTCTTC
CDR3 protein: CASSLAWTGPGNEQFF
J gene: TRBJ2-1
V gene: TRBV7-2
D gene: TRBD1
clone size: -

CDR3 DNA: TGTGCCAGTAGGAAGGACAGGGGAGAAAACACCATATATTTT
CDR3 protein: CASRKDRGENTIYF
J gene: TRBJ1-3
V gene: TRBV19
D gene: TRBD1
clone size: -

CDR3 DNA: TGCACCAGCAGCCAAGAGCGCCGGGGCACCTTC
CDR3 protein: CTSSQERRGTF
J gene: TRBJ1-2
V gene: TRBV1
D gene: -
clone size: few

CDR3 DNA: TGTGCCAGCAGAGACTCGACAGGGGTCTACGAGCAGTACTTC
CDR3 protein: CASRDSTGVYEQYF
J gene: TRBJ2-7
V gene: TRBV28
D gene: TRBD1
clone size: -

CDR3 DNA: TGTGCCAGCAGCGTAGACGGACTAGCGGGGGTAAACCAAGAGACCCAGTACTTC
CDR3 protein: CASSVDGLAGVNQETQYF
J gene: TRBJ2-5
V gene: TRBV9
D gene: TRBD2
clone size: -

CDR3 DNA: TGCGCCAGCAGCCTACGCCCTGAGGGGGCGAATTCACCCCTCCACTTT
CDR3 protein: CASSLRPEGANSPLHF
J gene: TRBJ1-6
V gene: TRBV5-1
D gene: TRBD1
clone size: once

CDR3 DNA: TGTGCCAGCAGTTTCCGTCTCGGACTAGCGAAGGGGCCCGATACGCAGTATTTT
CDR3 protein: CASSFRLGLAKGPDTQYF
J gene: TRBJ2-3
V gene: TRBV13
D gene: TRBD2
clone size: -

CDR3 DNA: TGTGCCAGCAGCCTAAATTCCAGGGGGTCAGGCTATGGCTACACCTTC
CDR3 protein: CASSLNSRGSGYGYTF
J gene: TRBJ1-2
V gene: TRBV11-3
D gene: TRBD1
clone size: once

CDR3 DNA: TGTGCCAGCAGCGTAGCTGACAGGGTAACGGCTGGCTACACCTTC
CDR3 protein: CASSVADRVTAGYTF
J gene: TRBJ1-2
V gene: TRBV9
D gene: TRBD1
clone size: -

CDR3 DNA: TGTGCCAGCTCATTTGGACTAGCGGGGGGCAGCACAGATACGCAGTATTTT
CDR3 protein: CASSFGLAGGSTDTQYF
J gene: TRBJ2-3
V gene: TRBV18
D gene: TRBD2
clone size: -

CDR3 DNA: TGTGCCAGCAGTGATAGCAGGGGTAATCAGCCCCAGCATTTT
CDR3 protein: CASSDSRGNQPQHF
J gene: TRBJ1-5
V gene: TRBV2
D gene: -
clone size: -

CDR3 DNA: TGTGCCAGCAGTCCTAGGTCCCCCTCGGAGCAGTACTTC
CDR3 protein: CASSPRSPSEQYF
J gene: TRBJ2-7
V gene: TRBV27
D gene: -
clone size: -

CDR3 DNA: TGTGCCAGCAGTCCCGCCCTGACAGGGGGCGCGGGCTACACCTTC
CDR3 protein: CASSPALTGGAGYTF
J gene: TRBJ1-2
V gene: TRBV27
D gene: TRBD1
clone size: once

CDR3 DNA: TGTGCCAGCAGACCCGGGACAGCCTTCGGGGCTTTCTTT
CDR3 protein: CASRPGTAFGAFF
J gene: TRBJ1-1
V gene: TRBV6-5
D gene: TRBD1
clone size: -

CDR3 DNA: TGTGCCAGCAGGGCCTTTAGCGGGGGATCTAGCACAGATACGCAGTATTTT
CDR3 protein: CASRAFSGGSSTDTQYF
J gene: TRBJ2-3
V gene: TRBV7-2
D gene: TRBD2
clone size: once

CDR3 DNA: TGTGCCAGCAGTTACTCCCACAGGGGCGAGCAGTACTTC
CDR3 protein: CASSYSHRGEQYF
J gene: TRBJ2-7
V gene: TRBV6-5
D gene: TRBD1
clone size: few

CDR3 DNA: TGTGCCAGCAGCTTAGGGACTAGCGGGTTCTCGGAGACCCAGTACTTC
CDR3 protein: CASSLGTSGFSETQYF
J gene: TRBJ2-5
V gene: TRBV7-6
D gene: TRBD2
clone size: -

CDR3 DNA: TGTGCCAGAAGCCCCTGGGAGCTGGGGAGCTCTGGGGCCAACGTCCTGACTTTC
CDR3 protein: CARSPWELGSSGANVLTF
J gene: TRBJ2-6
V gene: TRBV5-3
D gene: -
clone size: few

CDR3 DNA: TGTGCCAGCAGCCAAGAGGTGGGGGGACATAATTCACCCCTCCACTTT
CDR3 protein: CASSQEVGGHNSPLHF
J gene: TRBJ1-6
V gene: TRBV4-2
D gene: -
clone size: -

CDR3 DNA: TGTGCCAGCAGCTTAAGCAGGATGTATCAGCCCCAGCATTTT
CDR3 protein: CASSLSRMYQPQHF
J gene: TRBJ1-5
V gene: TRBV5-8
D gene: -
clone size: -

CDR3 DNA: TGTGCCAGCAGCTTAGAGGGCAGGGGAAGCTACGAGCAGTACTTC
CDR3 protein: CASSLEGRGSYEQYF
J gene: TRBJ2-7
V gene: TRBV13
D gene: -
clone size: -

CDR3 DNA: TGTGCCAGCAGTGCGGGACAGGGGTCTGGAAACACCATATATTTT
CDR3 protein: CASSAGQGSGNTIYF
J gene: TRBJ1-3
V gene: TRBV6-6
D gene: TRBD1
clone size: few

CDR3 DNA: TGTGCCAGCACCCCCCGGAGGACAGCCTATGGCTACACCTTC
CDR3 protein: CASTPRRTAYGYTF
J gene: TRBJ1-2
V gene: TRBV5-6
D gene: -
clone size: -

CDR3 DNA: TGTGCCAGCAGCGTCAACTCTGGGAGGGACACTGAAGCTTTCTTT
CDR3 protein: CASSVNSGRDTEAFF
J gene: TRBJ1-1
V gene: TRBV11-2
D gene: -
clone size: -